This T cell receptor (beta chain) was identified during a study of CD8 T cells in ankylosing spondylitis. Germline values: CDR1 KGHSH, CDR2 LQKENI. V lost 6 bases, J lost 5 bases, and 10 bases lay in between. The CDR3 runs 12 residues. Points from the study as a whole: Some of these motif variants have turned up before, in reports on reactive arthritis synovial fluid and blood. A motif in TCR beta, a set of 8 or 9 highly homologous variants, appeared characteristic of ankylosing spondylitis blood. Disease-linked clones had a CD8+ phenotype and relatively low frequency in peripheral blood.

Quantitative barcoded 5'-RACE was used to prepare TCR beta libraries. TCRdb re-called the 5' RACE reads with MiXCR, one entry per CDR3 protein. Of a few hundred thousand distinct CDR3 sequences listed, under 25% are singletons. With regard to this clonotype: What it binds is not known.

The genes are TRBV18 and TRBJ2-5; D gene ambiguous. The clonotype comes from a male donor with ankylosing spondylitis. Specimen: blood, either unsorted or a sorted T cell fraction (not recorded which). The CDR3 sequence is CASSWAGETQYF. CDR3 bases: TGTGCCAGCTCGTGGGCCGGTGAGACCCAGTACTTC.